This TCR beta chain is from a study of blood T cell repertoires in COVID-19. Data came from immunoSEQ multiplex PCR; TCRdb stores just in-frame clones and leaves some out. The profile shows 210,000 or so clones, around 81% of them singletons. In this sample, this clone turned up a few times. The germline gives CDR1 MRHNA, CDR2 SNTAGT. The CDR3 totals 13 residues. V shed 2 bases and J shed 5 bases, with 7 bases lying between them. The chain is built from TRBV6-4 and TRBJ2-1; the D gene is possibly TRBD1 (6 bases). The material sequenced was PBMCs or T cells enriched from blood (not recorded which). The sequence was collected from a man aged 25 to 40 with acute COVID-19. The CDR3 loop is CASSDRGNNEQFF. The CDR3 DNA follows: TGTGCCAGCAGTGACAGGGGGAACAATGAGCAGTTCTTC.